A single sample gave rise to the 21 T cell receptor beta chains below, sequenced in a study of blood T cell repertoires in COVID-19. Method: immunoSEQ multiplex PCR; TCRdb's copy keeps in-frame clones and lacks some. The profile shows 200,000 or so clones, roughly 83% of them singletons. The sample was PBMCs or T cells enriched from blood (not recorded which). All receptors derive from a middle-aged woman with acute COVID-19.

The chain employs TRBV5-1 and TRBJ2-3; 10 bases agree with TRBD2. CDR3 length: 17 residues. Unmatched junction bases numbered 6, after V lost 0 bases and J lost 2 bases. Germline V gives CDR1 SGHRS, CDR2 YFSETQ. CDR3 bases: TGCGCCAGCAGCTTGGGCGCTAGCGGGGGCCCCACAGATACGCAGTATTTT. This gives the protein CASSLGASGGPTDTQYF.

V gene TRBV10-3 combines with J gene TRBJ1-5; D not certain. V was cut by 5 bases and J by 7 bases, with 12 bases left in between. Germline-derived CDR1 and CDR2 are ENHRY and SYGVKD. The CDR3 is 13 residues long. In DNA, the CDR3 is TGTGCCATCAGTCCCCGACCGGGGCAGCCCCAGCATTTT. Translation: CAISPRPGQPQHF.

The rearrangement joins TRBV19 to TRBJ2-5; 7 nucleotides match TRBD2. The CDR3 consists of 16 residues. The V segment lost 3 bases and the J segment 5 bases; nucleotides outside the gene matches: 12. From germline, CDR1 is LNHDA and CDR2 SQIVND (reference sequence). The CDR3 region is CASSIGRGRGGETQYF. In nucleotides, the CDR3 is TGTGCCAGTAGTATCGGACGAGGGAGGGGAGGGGAGACCCAGTACTTC.

J is TRBJ1-2 and V is TRBV29-1, with D hard to call. Germline V gene lookup returns CDR1 SQVTM and CDR2 ANQGSEA. The V gene lost 5 bases and the J gene lost 4 bases, with 11 bases spanning the gap. This CDR3 is 12 amino acids long. DNA for the CDR3: TGCAGCGTTTCCGACAACTTCTATGGCTACACCTTC. This gives the protein CSVSDNFYGYTF. Looking up the rest from reference TRBV29-1 and TRBJ1-2 gives the full variable domain: SAVISQKPSRDICQRGTSLTIQCQVDSQVTMMFWYRQQPGQSLTLIATANQGSEATYESGFVIDKFPISRPNLTFSTLTVSNMSPEDSSIYLCSVSDNFYGYTFGSGTRLTVV.

The V call is TRBV4-3, the J call TRBJ1-3; TRBD1 is a possible D gene (5 bases). The length of the CDR3 is 16 residues. Germline V gene lookup returns CDR1 LGHNA and CDR2 YSLEER. The V end was cut by 1 base, the J end by 2 bases, with 12 bases between. In nucleotides, the CDR3 is TGCGCCAGCAGCCAAGTAACGGGCAGGGCTGGAAACACCATATATTTT. This codes for CASSQVTGRAGNTIYF.

This clone appeared a few times. This rearrangement joins TRBV29-1 to TRBJ1-1; D perhaps matches TRBD1 (5 bases). Trimming removed 8 bases from V and 4 bases from J, with 17 bases in between. Germline V CDR1 and CDR2: SQVTM, ANQGSEA. CDR3 length equals 13 residues. The CDR3 protein is CSSRAGGSTEAFF. The CDR3 coding sequence is TGCAGCTCCAGGGCCGGCGGAAGCACTGAAGCTTTCTTT.

The rearrangement links TRBV4-1 to TRBJ2-3; the match to TRBD1 covers 10 bases. Trimming cost V 2 bases and J 1 base; bases outside gene matches: 3. The CDR3 consists of 16 residues. The germline CDR1 and CDR2 sequences are MGHRA and YSYEKL. The CDR3, as DNA: TGCGCCAGCAGCCAATTAGGGACAGGGGGCACAGATACGCAGTATTTT. As protein: CASSQLGTGGTDTQYF.

Here the CDR3 reads CASSQDLAGGPDTQYF. The CDR3 coding sequence is TGCGCCAGCAGCCAAGATCTAGCGGGGGGGCCAGATACGCAGTATTTT. The chain recombines TRBV4-3 with TRBJ2-3, with 12 positions matching TRBD2. This CDR3 comprises 16 residues. Per the germline V gene, CDR1 is LGHNA and CDR2 is YSLEER. V shed 0 bases and J 4 bases; nucleotides not matched to a gene: 2.

The chain uses TRBV19 and TRBJ1-2; D not resolved. Germline V gene lookup returns CDR1 LNHDA and CDR2 SQIVND (reference sequence). V lost 4 bases to trimming and J lost 7 bases, with 7 bases between them. The CDR3 loop spans 11 amino acids. Written as DNA, the CDR3 is TGTGCCAGTAGTAACCTAGGTGGCTACACCTTC. This codes for CASSNLGGYTF. Variable domain in full (rest from reference TRBV19 and TRBJ1-2): DGGITQSPKYLFRKEGQNVTLSCEQNLNHDAMYWYRQDPGQGLRLIYYSQIVNDFQKGDIAEGYSVSREKKESFPLTVTSAQKNPTAFYLCASSNLGGYTFGSGTRLTVV.

This rearrangement joins TRBV5-4 to TRBJ1-2, with D uncertain. This CDR3 has 13 amino acids. Germline loops: CDR1 SGHNT, CDR2 YYREEE (reference sequence). V shed 4 bases and J shed 8 bases, with 15 bases lying between them. CDR3 DNA sequence: TGTGCCAGCAGCCCCCGGAGGGAGTACGGCTACACCTTC. It encodes CASSPRREYGYTF.

As regards this clone: One end of the junction varies from germline; a read error may be responsible. The chain carries TRBV2 and TRBJ2-7; a weak D match, TRBD1 (5 bases). CDR1 is SNHLY, CDR2 FYNNEI, per germline. This CDR3 comprises 13 residues. In DNA, the CDR3 is TGTGCCAGCAGTGACGATATGGGCAGGAAGGGGCGATTC. Its translation is CASSDDMGRKGRF.

The chain links TRBV5-6 to TRBJ2-3; 9 bases match TRBD2. The J segment lost 5 bases and the V segment lost 2 bases, leaving 6 bases of the junction unmatched. Germline lookup yields CDR1 SGHDT and CDR2 YYEEEE. This CDR3 comprises 15 residues. In DNA, the CDR3 is TGTGCCAGCAGCTTCCAGCGGGGGGCGTTAGATACGCAGTATTTT. It specifies CASSFQRGALDTQYF.

This clone showed up just a few times. The chain links TRBV10-1 to TRBJ2-4; possibly TRBD1 for D (8 bases). Between the trimmed V and J ends, which lost 3 bases and 9 bases, there was a span of 15 bases. From germline, CDR1 is WNHNN and CDR2 SYGVQD (reference sequence). This CDR3 is 14 amino acids long. CDR3 residues: CASSERTGRGIQYF. As DNA, the CDR3 is TGCGCCAGCAGTGAAAGGACAGGGAGGGGCATTCAGTACTTC.

V usage is TRBV7-9 and J usage is TRBJ1-1; D unresolved. The ends were cut back, 0 bases at V and 1 base at J, with 6 bases in the middle. The germline V gene has CDR1 SEHNR and CDR2 FQNEAQ (reference sequence). This CDR3 has 14 residues. The CDR3 sequence is CASSLAGGNTEAFF. DNA of the CDR3: TGTGCCAGCAGCTTAGCCGGTGGGAACACTGAAGCTTTCTTT. The full variable domain, in which reference TRBV7-9 and TRBJ1-1 provide the parts outside the CDR3, is DTGVSQNPRHKITKRGQNVTFRCDPISEHNRLYWYRQTLGQGPEFLTYFQNEAQLEKSRLLSDRFSAERPKGSFSTLEIQRTEQGDSAMYLCASSLAGGNTEAFFGQGTRLTVV.

The rearrangement joins TRBV5-1 to TRBJ1-2; 8 nucleotides agree with TRBD1. The CDR3 contains 13 residues. After removal of 0 bases from V and 6 bases from J, the junction contained 1 base not matched to a gene. Germline values: CDR1 SGHRS, CDR2 YFSETQ. Here the CDR3 reads CASSLDRGNGYTF. Here the CDR3 DNA reads TGCGCCAGCAGCTTGGACAGGGGGAATGGCTACACCTTC.

The rearrangement links TRBV7-8 to TRBJ1-4; a possible D gene is TRBD1 (5 bases). The CDR3 is 15 residues long. V lost 0 bases and J 5 bases, leaving 10 bases between the germline ends. The V gene's germline CDR1 is SGHVS and CDR2 FQNEAQ. In DNA form, the CDR3 reads TGTGCCAGCAGCTTAGCGCAGGGAGGAAATGAAAAACTGTTTTTT. Its protein product is CASSLAQGGNEKLFF.

The chain combines TRBV21-1 with TRBJ2-2; the table assigns TRBD2, which was not confirmed against the DNA. TRBV21-1 is a documented pseudogene. There are 16 residues in the CDR3. CDR3 sequence (DNA): TGTGCCAGCAGCAAAGTCGGGGGTGGGGACACCGGGGAGCTGTTTTTT. This translates into CASSKVGGGDTGELFF.

The rearrangement uses TRBV19 and TRBJ1-2; a weak D match, TRBD1 (5 bases). Deletions cut 5 bases from V and 8 bases from J, with 15 bases between. The CDR3 runs 13 residues. In germline, CDR1 is LNHDA, CDR2 SQIVND (reference sequence). Written as DNA, the CDR3 is TGTGCCAGTAGTTTTTCGGGGGAAGAAGGCTACACCTTC. As protein: CASSFSGEEGYTF.

The rearrangement uses TRBV11-2 and TRBJ2-1; tentative D call: TRBD2 (6 bases). V lost 2 bases and J 8 bases, leaving 16 bases between the germline ends. The germline V gene encodes CDR1 SGHAT and CDR2 FQNNGV. This CDR3 is 15 amino acids long. CDR3: CASSLRAGREHEQFF. The CDR3 DNA follows: TGTGCCAGCAGCTTAAGGGCGGGACGAGAGCATGAGCAGTTCTTC.

The V gene is TRBV7-2, the J gene TRBJ1-1, with unresolved D. The germline V gene encodes CDR1 SGHTA and CDR2 FQGNSA. V was clipped by 5 bases and J by 7 bases, with 20 bases between them. This CDR3 has 15 amino acids. CDR3 in DNA: TGTGCCAGCAGCCCCCTCTCGGGAGGAGAAGATGAAGCTTTCTTT. It encodes CASSPLSGGEDEAFF.

At least ten counts were recorded for this clone. The J gene is TRBJ1-5, the V gene TRBV10-2; D perhaps matches TRBD1 (5 bases). In germline, CDR1 is WSHSY, CDR2 SAAADI. Trimming cost V 1 base and J 2 bases, with 6 bases left between them. CDR3 length: 14 amino acids. The DNA of the CDR3 is TGCGCCAGCAGTGAGTGGGGGGGCAATCAGCCCCAGCATTTT. Its protein is CASSEWGGNQPQHF.